The 10 T cell receptor beta chains below come from one sample, sequenced in a study of T cells in Graves' hyperthyroidism and ophthalmopathy. From RNA transcripts, TCR beta CDR3 regions were amplified. TCR CDR3 underwent first-round RT-PCR with the HTBI primer set. TCRdb ran MiXCR on the multiplex PCR reads and lists one entry per CDR3 protein. The sample carries approximately 640,000 distinct CDR3 sequences, about 18% recorded once. The sample comprised blood. These receptors came from a man aged 50 or older with Graves' hyperthyroidism.

This clonotype has just a few counts. This sequence joins TRBV9 and TRBJ2-1; tentative D call: TRBD2 (6 bases). This CDR3 has 13 amino acids. Trimming took 5 bases from V and 9 from J, leaving 15 bases between them. CDR1 is SGDLS, CDR2 YYNGEE, per germline. The CDR3 loop is CASRATSKVEQFF. As DNA, the CDR3 is TGTGCCAGCAGAGCTACTAGCAAAGTTGAGCAGTTCTTC. The full variable domain, with the rest looked up from reference TRBV9 and TRBJ2-1, is DSGVTQTPKHLITATGQRVTLRCSPRSGDLSVYWYQQSLDQGLQFLIQYYNGEERAKGNILERFSAQQFPDLHSELNLSSLELGDSALYFCASRATSKVEQFFGPGTRLTVL.

The rearrangement joins TRBV3-1 to TRBJ1-1; possible D gene TRBD1, 5 bases. Trimming shortened V by 7 bases and J by 1 base, and 16 bases separated the two germline ends. Looked up from germline, CDR1 is LGHDT and CDR2 is YNNKEL (reference sequence). The CDR3 has 15 amino acids. The CDR3 DNA reads TGTGCCAGCACCCAGCAACCTGGGGCGAACACTGAAGCTTTCTTT. Encoded protein: CASTQQPGANTEAFF. The complete variable domain, with remaining parts taken from reference TRBV3-1 and TRBJ1-1, reads DTAVSQTPKYLVTQMGNDKSIKCEQNLGHDTMYWYKQDSKKFLKIMFSYNNKELIINETVPNRFSPKSPDKAHLNLHINSLELGDSAVYFCASTQQPGANTEAFFGQGTRLTVV.

CDR3 DNA: TGTGCCTGGACAGGGGCTATGAACACTGAAGCTTTCTTT. Translating gives CAWTGAMNTEAFF. The chain joins TRBV30 to TRBJ1-1; the D gene is possibly TRBD1 (6 bases). The V gene lost 4 bases and the J gene lost 0 bases, with 9 bases spanning the gap. CDR1 is GTSNPN and CDR2 is SVGIG in the germline V gene (reference sequence). The CDR3 length is 13 residues.

There are many counts of this clonotype. The V gene is TRBV7-2, the J gene TRBJ2-5; 14 nucleotides line up with TRBD2. Germline V gives CDR1 SGHTA, CDR2 FQGNSA. After removal of 5 bases from V and 7 bases from J, the junction contained 9 bases not matched to a gene. The CDR3 totals 16 residues. CDR3 residues: CASSTGLAGGTGTQYF. As DNA, the CDR3 is TGTGCCAGCAGCACAGGACTAGCGGGAGGAACGGGGACCCAGTACTTC. Complete variable domain (other parts from reference TRBV7-2 and TRBJ2-5): GAGVSQSPSNKVTEKGKDVELRCDPISGHTALYWYRQSLGQGLEFLIYFQGNSAPDKSGLPSDRFSAERTGGSVSTLTIQRTQQEDSAVYLCASSTGLAGGTGTQYFGPGTRLLVL.

The chain employs TRBV18 and TRBJ1-1; 7 bases match TRBD1. Germline V gives CDR1 KGHSH, CDR2 LQKENI. V shed 0 bases, J shed 0 bases, and the junction held 7 bases outside the gene matches. The CDR3 consists of 17 residues. CDR3 in amino acids: CASSPPWTGILNTEAFF. The DNA of the CDR3 is TGTGCCAGCTCACCACCTTGGACAGGAATCCTGAACACTGAAGCTTTCTTT.

This clonotype was counted at least ten times. The chain has TRBV28 and TRBJ2-7; 10 bases are shared with TRBD2. J was trimmed by 5 bases and V by 4 bases; bases with no gene match: 8. Germline loops: CDR1 MDHEN, CDR2 SYDVKM. This CDR3 is 15 amino acids long. CDR3 in amino acids: CASSSTGLAIHEQYF. The CDR3 bases are TGTGCCAGCAGTTCAACGGGACTAGCGATCCACGAGCAGTACTTC.

This clonotype showed up just a few times. The J gene is TRBJ1-2, the V gene TRBV4-3, with 11 bases aligning to TRBD1. After removal of 1 base from V and 8 bases from J, the junction contained 9 bases not matched to a gene. CDR1 and CDR2 (germline): LGHNA, YSLEER. CDR3 length: 16 residues. CDR3 loop: CASSQVGGQGANGYTF. In nucleotides, the CDR3 is TGCGCCAGCAGCCAAGTTGGAGGACAGGGGGCGAACGGCTACACCTTC.

This clonotype has only a few counts. V and J are TRBV29-1 and TRBJ2-7; a possible D gene is TRBD1 (5 bases). The germline gives CDR1 SQVTM, CDR2 ANQGSEA. CDR3 size: 12 residues. V was cut by 3 bases and J by 1 base, with 7 bases left in between. This CDR3 reads CSVETESYEQYF. DNA of the CDR3: TGCAGCGTTGAGACAGAATCCTACGAGCAGTACTTC.

The rearrangement joins TRBV20-1 to TRBJ1-5, with D uncertain. Trimming took off 5 bases at V and 1 base at J, with 18 bases between the two ends. Germline-derived CDR1 and CDR2 are DFQATT and SNEGSKA (reference sequence). The CDR3 runs to 16 residues. The CDR3 is CSAPPQRGGSNQPQHF. The CDR3, as DNA: TGCAGTGCTCCTCCCCAACGCGGTGGGAGCAATCAGCCCCAGCATTTT.

J is TRBJ1-5 and V is TRBV11-2; D is unclear. V shed 5 bases and J shed 6 bases, with 11 bases lying between them. CDR3 length: 13 amino acids. Germline V lookup: CDR1 SGHAT, CDR2 FQNNGV. In nucleotides, the CDR3 is TGTGCCAGCAGCGAATTCTCAAGTCAGCCCCAGCATTTT. Encoded protein: CASSEFSSQPQHF.